The rows below give T cell receptor beta chains drawn from one sample of a study of molecular identifiers for immune sequencing clone quantification. TCRdb re-called the PCR reads with MiXCR, one entry per CDR3 protein. The sample lists over 550,000 distinct CDR3 sequences, around 25% occurring once. Specimen: naive CD8+ T cells from blood, with Jurkat cell RNA spiked in. Receptors originate from a human donor in good health. Some libraries in this study had Jurkat cell RNA spiked in. Both conserved end residues are part of each CDR3. Fields, in order: CDR3 protein, CDR3 DNA, J gene, D gene, clone size, V gene. D genes are given only for firm matches. Size is omitted from some rows. Given values are once, few, many or a class for expanded clones.

CASSLFGDQQFF | TGTGCCAGCAGCTTGTTTGGGGATCAGCAGTTCTTC | TRBJ2-1 | NA | NA | TRBV5-3
CASNSLGTGTDTQYF | TGTGCCAGCAACTCCCTCGGCACAGGGACAGATACGCAGTATTTT | TRBJ2-3 | NA | many | TRBV7-2
CSVKSQGALLFRNTEAFF | TGCAGCGTTAAGTCACAGGGGGCTCTTTTATTTCGGAACACTGAAGCTTTCTTT | TRBJ1-1 | TRBD1 | few | TRBV29-1
CASSLGGGGDTEAFF | TGTGCCAGCAGCTTAGGTGGAGGGGGGGACACTGAAGCTTTCTTT | TRBJ1-1 | NA | NA | TRBV7-9
CASGRGTGVPGANVLTF | TGTGCCAGTGGTCGTGGGACAGGGGTCCCTGGGGCCAACGTCCTGACTTTC | TRBJ2-6 | TRBD1 | few | TRBV19
CASSEVGGASSAEAFF | TGTGCCAGCAGTGAGGTCGGGGGCGCCTCATCGGCTGAAGCTTTCTTT | TRBJ1-1 | NA | NA | TRBV6-1
CATGDTSDSYNEQFF | TGTGCCACCGGTGATACTAGCGACTCCTACAATGAGCAGTTCTTC | TRBJ2-1 | TRBD2 | NA | TRBV24-1
CASKEQVHLYTEAFF | TGTGCCAGCAAAGAACAGGTGCATTTATACACTGAAGCTTTCTTT | TRBJ1-1 | NA | few | TRBV27
CASSSHAGGGQPQHF | TGTGCCAGCAGCTCGCACGCGGGGGGCGGTCAGCCCCAGCATTTT | TRBJ1-5 | NA | many | TRBV5-5
CASSHYLTSRGTDTQYF | TGCGCCAGCAGCCACTATTTGACCAGCCGGGGCACAGATACGCAGTATTTT | TRBJ2-3 | NA | few | TRBV4-3
CATSRDRGNGELFF | TGTGCCACCAGCAGAGATAGAGGGAACGGGGAGCTGTTTTTT | TRBJ2-2 | NA | NA | TRBV15
CSAPSPGQGNLEQYF | TGCAGTGCCCCGTCCCCCGGACAGGGGAATCTCGAGCAGTACTTC | TRBJ2-7 | TRBD1 | few | TRBV20-1
CLASGDQGTDTQYF | TGCCTTGCAAGCGGGGACCAGGGAACAGATACGCAGTATTTT | TRBJ2-3 | TRBD2 | many | TRBV29-1
CASRHIPTYNEQFF | TGTGCCAGCAGGCATATTCCGACATACAATGAGCAGTTCTTC | TRBJ2-1 | NA | NA | TRBV28
CASSLISGSYEQYF | TGTGCCAGCAGCTTAATTTCGGGGTCCTACGAGCAGTACTTC | TRBJ2-7 | NA | NA | TRBV7-2
CASSPTSGGWLEQYF | TGCGCCAGCAGCCCTACTAGCGGGGGGTGGCTCGAGCAGTACTTC | TRBJ2-7 | TRBD2 | many | TRBV4-1
CASSRDIYYGYTF | TGTGCCAGCAGTCGGGACATTTACTATGGCTACACCTTC | TRBJ1-2 | NA | few | TRBV12-3/TRBV12-4
CASSHGGTYDEQYF | TGCGCCAGCAGCCACGGCGGCACCTATGACGAGCAGTACTTC | TRBJ2-7 | NA | many | TRBV5-1
CASSVDKRGDEQYF | TGTGCCAGCAGCGTAGATAAGCGGGGAGACGAGCAGTACTTC | TRBJ2-7 | TRBD2 | NA | TRBV9
CASSPMFGAWPGELFF | TGTGCCAGCAGCCCCATGTTCGGGGCTTGGCCCGGGGAGCTGTTTTTT | TRBJ2-2 | NA | NA | TRBV5-6
CASSRGGSGRGNEQFF | TGTGCCAGCAGCCGAGGCGGGAGCGGGAGAGGAAATGAGCAGTTCTTC | TRBJ2-1 | TRBD2 | NA | TRBV28
CASSVGSAGEQFF | TGTGCCAGCAGCGTAGGTAGCGCGGGTGAGCAGTTCTTC | TRBJ2-1 | NA | few | TRBV9
CAATGWGMEAQHF | TGTGCCGCCACAGGGTGGGGGATGGAGGCCCAGCATTTT | TRBJ1-5 | NA | few | TRBV30
CASRGDNFLNEQFF | TGTGCCAGCAGGGGGGACAACTTCCTCAATGAGCAGTTCTTC | TRBJ2-1 | NA | NA | TRBV27
CASSLIRLAETVGTQYF | TGTGCCAGCAGTTTAATAAGGCTAGCGGAGACGGTCGGTACGCAGTATTTT | TRBJ2-3 | TRBD2 | many | TRBV28
CASSQDWAENTEAFF | TGCGCCAGCAGCCAAGATTGGGCCGAGAACACTGAAGCTTTCTTT | TRBJ1-1 | NA | few | TRBV4-3
CASSMVVTVGSETQYF | TGTGCCAGTAGTATGGTGGTGACGGTGGGATCGGAGACCCAGTACTTC | TRBJ2-5 | NA | few | TRBV19
CASSTRDRDTEAFF | TGTGCCAGCAGTACCCGGGACAGGGACACTGAAGCTTTCTTT | TRBJ1-1 | TRBD1 | few | TRBV28
CASEGLAAHAPFF | TGCGCCAGTGAAGGACTCGCGGCACATGCGCCGTTCTTC | TRBJ2-1 | NA | NA | TRBV5-1
CASSQESGMAYGYTF | TGTGCCAGCAGCCAAGAGTCAGGGATGGCCTATGGCTACACCTTC | TRBJ1-2 | NA | many | TRBV4-2
CASSYQGFGYGYTF | TGTGCCAGCAGCTACCAGGGGTTTGGCTATGGCTACACCTTC | TRBJ1-2 | NA | few | TRBV12-3/TRBV12-4
CASSPYAQARAPYEQYF | TGTGCCAGCAGCCCGTACGCTCAGGCCAGGGCCCCCTACGAGCAGTACTTC | TRBJ2-7 | NA | NA | TRBV11-2
CASSQERWSAGELFF | TGCGCCAGCAGCCAAGAACGGTGGTCCGCCGGGGAGCTGTTTTTT | TRBJ2-2 | NA | few | TRBV4-3
CASSPAGRDQETQYF | TGTGCCAGCAGCCCCGCGGGGCGGGATCAAGAGACCCAGTACTTC | TRBJ2-5 | NA | many | TRBV7-9
CSAEQGTSGIGELFF | TGCAGTGCGGAACAGGGGACTAGCGGTATCGGGGAGCTGTTTTTT | TRBJ2-2 | TRBD2 | few | TRBV20-1
CASSLGAGYQETQYF | TGTGCCAGCAGCTTAGGAGCGGGTTACCAAGAGACCCAGTACTTC | TRBJ2-5 | NA | NA | TRBV13
CVSGTAGELFF | TGTGTCAGTGGGACCGCCGGGGAGCTGTTTTTT | TRBJ2-2 | NA | NA | TRBV19
CASSLALGEDTEAFF | TGTGCCAGCAGCCTAGCATTAGGTGAGGACACTGAAGCTTTCTTT | TRBJ1-1 | NA | NA | TRBV11-2
CASSTTTGYKPYEKYF | TGTGCCAGCAGCACCACCACAGGGTACAAGCCCTACGAGAAGTACTTC | TRBJ2-7 | NA | NA | TRBV7-6
CAWGRLGTPYEQYF | TGTGCCTGGGGAAGACTCGGGACCCCTTACGAGCAGTACTTC | TRBJ2-7 | NA | many | TRBV30
CASSTGQGRSSYEQYF | TGTGCCAGCAGTACCGGACAGGGTCGAAGCTCCTACGAGCAGTACTTC | TRBJ2-7 | TRBD1 | few | TRBV27
CASSYGGTRNTGELYF | TGTGCCAGCAGTTATGGAGGGACGAGGAACACCGGGGAGCTGTATTTT | TRBJ2-2 | NA | NA | TRBV6-2/TRBV6-3
CASSLAASGGTQETQYF | TGTGCCAGCAGCTTAGCGGCTAGCGGGGGGACCCAAGAGACCCAGTACTTC | TRBJ2-5 | TRBD2 | NA | TRBV7-2
CASSLRAAGQPQHF | TGTGCCAGCAGTTTAAGGGCTGCGGGTCAGCCCCAGCATTTT | TRBJ1-5 | NA | many | TRBV28
CASSSGTPEGTQYF | TGTGCCAGCAGTTCCGGGACCCCCGAAGGTACGCAGTATTTT | TRBJ2-3 | NA | few | TRBV12-3/TRBV12-4
CSARGGSEDTQYF | TGCAGTGCTCGGGGTGGGTCCGAAGATACGCAGTATTTT | TRBJ2-3 | NA | many | TRBV20-1
CASSIGGWSENIQYF | TGTGCCAGTAGTATAGGGGGGTGGTCGGAAAACATTCAGTACTTC | TRBJ2-4 | NA | many | TRBV19
CASSLGRWSGTSTDTQYF | TGTGCCAGCAGCTTGGGCCGCTGGAGCGGGACCAGCACAGATACGCAGTATTTT | TRBJ2-3 | TRBD2 | many | TRBV5-6
CASSLSRDRDTDTQYF | TGTGCCAGCAGTCTCAGCCGGGACAGGGACACAGATACGCAGTATTTT | TRBJ2-3 | TRBD1 | many | TRBV6-2/TRBV6-3
CASSPTPDASTDTQYF | TGTGCCAGCAGCCCCACCCCGGACGCCTCCACAGATACGCAGTATTTT | TRBJ2-3 | NA | many | TRBV5-6
CASSSVAGGWTDTQYF | TGTGCCAGCAGCTCAGTAGCGGGAGGGTGGACAGATACGCAGTATTTT | TRBJ2-3 | TRBD2 | many | TRBV7-6
CSVGGGGTYNEQFF | TGCAGCGTTGGAGGCGGGGGGACCTACAATGAGCAGTTCTTC | TRBJ2-1 | TRBD2 | many | TRBV29-1
CASSLVISGELFF | TGTGCCAGCAGCTTGGTAATCTCCGGGGAGCTGTTTTTT | TRBJ2-2 | NA | NA | TRBV5-4
CASSPGYPAYEQYF | TGTGCCAGCAGCCCCGGATATCCAGCCTACGAGCAGTACTTC | TRBJ2-7 | NA | NA | TRBV13